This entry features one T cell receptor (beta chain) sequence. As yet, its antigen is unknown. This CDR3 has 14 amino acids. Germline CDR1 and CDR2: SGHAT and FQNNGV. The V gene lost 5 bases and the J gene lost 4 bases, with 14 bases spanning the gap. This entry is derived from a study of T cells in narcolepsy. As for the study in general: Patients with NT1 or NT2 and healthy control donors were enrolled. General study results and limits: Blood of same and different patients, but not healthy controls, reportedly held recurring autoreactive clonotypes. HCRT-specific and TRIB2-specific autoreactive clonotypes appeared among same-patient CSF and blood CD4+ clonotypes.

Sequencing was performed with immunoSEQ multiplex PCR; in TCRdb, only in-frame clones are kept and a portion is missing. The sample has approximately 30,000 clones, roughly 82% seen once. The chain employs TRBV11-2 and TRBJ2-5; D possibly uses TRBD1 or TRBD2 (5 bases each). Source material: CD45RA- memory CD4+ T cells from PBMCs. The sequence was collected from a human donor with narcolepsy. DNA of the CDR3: TGTGCCAGCAGCGAGGGGTATTTAGCAGAGACCCAGTACTTC. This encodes CASSEGYLAETQYF.